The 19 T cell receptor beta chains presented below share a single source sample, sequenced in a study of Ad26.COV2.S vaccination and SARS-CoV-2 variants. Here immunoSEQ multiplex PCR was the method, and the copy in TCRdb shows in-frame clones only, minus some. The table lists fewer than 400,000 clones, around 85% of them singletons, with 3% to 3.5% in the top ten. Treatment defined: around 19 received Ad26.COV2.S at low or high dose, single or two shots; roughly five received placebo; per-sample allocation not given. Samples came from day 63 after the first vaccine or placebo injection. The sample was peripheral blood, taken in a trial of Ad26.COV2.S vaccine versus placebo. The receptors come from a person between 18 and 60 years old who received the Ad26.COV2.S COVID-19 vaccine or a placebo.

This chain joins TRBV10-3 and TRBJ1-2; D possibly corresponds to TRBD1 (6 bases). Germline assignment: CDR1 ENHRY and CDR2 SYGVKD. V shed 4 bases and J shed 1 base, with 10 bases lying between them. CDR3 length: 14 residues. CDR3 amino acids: CAISATDSNYGYTF. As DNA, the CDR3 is TGTGCCATCAGTGCGACGGACAGTAACTATGGCTACACCTTC.

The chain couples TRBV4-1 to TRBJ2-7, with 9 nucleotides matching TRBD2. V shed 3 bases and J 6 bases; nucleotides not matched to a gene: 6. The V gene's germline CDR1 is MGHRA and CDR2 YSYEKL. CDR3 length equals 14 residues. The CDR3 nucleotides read TGCGCCAGCAGCCAGATAGCGGGGGTTTCCGAGCAGTACTTC. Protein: CASSQIAGVSEQYF.

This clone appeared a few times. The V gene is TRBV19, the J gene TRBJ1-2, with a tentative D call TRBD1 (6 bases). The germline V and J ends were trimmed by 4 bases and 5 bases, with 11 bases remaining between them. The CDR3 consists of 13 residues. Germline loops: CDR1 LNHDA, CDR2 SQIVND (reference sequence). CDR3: CASSTGTYYGYTF. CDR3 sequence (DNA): TGTGCCAGTAGTACCGGGACATATTATGGCTACACCTTC.

The CDR3 bases are TGTGCCAGCAGTGAACTCAGGGACGAGCAGTACTTC. Protein product: CASSELRDEQYF. This chain connects TRBV2 to TRBJ2-7; D is possibly TRBD1 (5 bases). The ends were cut back, 2 bases at V and 5 bases at J, with 7 bases in the middle. Germline assignment: CDR1 SNHLY and CDR2 FYNNEI. This CDR3 spans 12 amino acids.

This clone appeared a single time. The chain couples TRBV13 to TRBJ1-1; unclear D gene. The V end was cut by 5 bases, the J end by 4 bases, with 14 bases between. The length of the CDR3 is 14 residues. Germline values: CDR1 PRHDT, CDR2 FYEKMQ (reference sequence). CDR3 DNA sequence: TGTGCCAGCAGCCAAGGGCGAGGAGGCACTGAAGCTTTCTTT. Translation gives CASSQGRGGTEAFF.

For the CDR3, the DNA is TGTGCCAGCAGTTACTCGATTGCAGGGCCCTATGGCTACACCTTC. Translating it yields CASSYSIAGPYGYTF. This chain links TRBV6-6 with TRBJ1-2, with a tentative D call TRBD1 (5 bases). The CDR3 sequence is 15 residues long. Trimming pared 0 bases from V and 4 bases from J, leaving 12 bases between. Germline assignment: CDR1 MNHNY and CDR2 SVGAGI (reference sequence).

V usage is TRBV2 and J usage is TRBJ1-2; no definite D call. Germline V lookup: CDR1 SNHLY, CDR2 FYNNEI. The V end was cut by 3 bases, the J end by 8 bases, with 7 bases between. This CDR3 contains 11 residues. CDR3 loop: CASSDLPGYTF. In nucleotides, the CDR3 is TGTGCCAGCAGTGACCTCCCGGGCTACACCTTC. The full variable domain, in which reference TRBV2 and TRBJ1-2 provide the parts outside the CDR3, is EPEVTQTPSHQVTQMGQEVILRCVPISNHLYFYWYRQILGQKVEFLVSFYNNEISEKSEIFDDQFSVERPDGSNFTLKIRSTKLEDSAMYFCASSDLPGYTFGSGTRLTVV.

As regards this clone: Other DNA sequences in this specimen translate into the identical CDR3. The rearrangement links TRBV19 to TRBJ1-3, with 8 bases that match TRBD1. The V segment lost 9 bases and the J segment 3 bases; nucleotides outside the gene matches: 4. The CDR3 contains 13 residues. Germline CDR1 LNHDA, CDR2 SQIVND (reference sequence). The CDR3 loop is CASSTGVGNTIYF. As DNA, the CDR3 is TGTGCCAGCTCGACAGGGGTTGGAAACACCATATATTTT.

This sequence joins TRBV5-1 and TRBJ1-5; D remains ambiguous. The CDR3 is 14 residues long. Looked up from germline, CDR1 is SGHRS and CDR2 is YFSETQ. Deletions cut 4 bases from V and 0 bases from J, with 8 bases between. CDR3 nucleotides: TGCGCCAGCAGCGGTGGGGATAGCAATCAGCCCCAGCATTTT. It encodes CASSGGDSNQPQHF.

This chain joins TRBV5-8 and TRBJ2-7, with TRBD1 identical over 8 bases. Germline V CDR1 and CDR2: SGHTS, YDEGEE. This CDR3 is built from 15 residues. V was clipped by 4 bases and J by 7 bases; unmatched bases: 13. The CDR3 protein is CASSLPDRGRDEQYF. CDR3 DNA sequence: TGTGCCAGCAGCCTACCCGACAGGGGTCGCGATGAGCAGTACTTC.

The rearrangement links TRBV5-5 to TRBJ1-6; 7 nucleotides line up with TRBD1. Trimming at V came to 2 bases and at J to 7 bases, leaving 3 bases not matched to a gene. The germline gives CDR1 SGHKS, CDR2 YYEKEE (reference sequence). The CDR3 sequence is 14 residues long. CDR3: CASSLGTANSPLHF. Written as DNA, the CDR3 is TGTGCCAGCAGCTTAGGGACAGCCAATTCACCCCTCCACTTT.

The CDR3 DNA follows: TGTGCCAGCAGCCCGGGGGTAAGCTCCTACAATGAGCAGTTCTTC. Amino acid sequence: CASSPGVSSYNEQFF. The chain employs TRBV3-1 (or the pseudogene TRBV3-2) and TRBJ2-1; D is perhaps TRBD2 (6 bases). Trimming stripped 4 bases from V and 0 bases from J, with 10 bases between. The CDR3 totals 15 residues. CDR1 and CDR2 from the germline V gene are LGHDT and YNNKEL (reference sequence).

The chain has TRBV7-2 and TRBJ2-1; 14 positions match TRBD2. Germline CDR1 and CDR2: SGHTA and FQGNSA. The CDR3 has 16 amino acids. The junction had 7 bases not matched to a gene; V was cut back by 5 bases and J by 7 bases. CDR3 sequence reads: CASSNTRLAGGNEQFF. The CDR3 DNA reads TGTGCCAGCAGCAATACCCGACTAGCGGGGGGGAATGAGCAGTTCTTC.

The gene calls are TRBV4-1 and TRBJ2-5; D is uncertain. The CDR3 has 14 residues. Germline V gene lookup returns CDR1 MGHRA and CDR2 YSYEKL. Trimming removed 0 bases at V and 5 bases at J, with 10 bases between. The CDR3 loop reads CASSQEGRSETQYF. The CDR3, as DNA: TGCGCCAGCAGCCAAGAAGGACGGTCCGAGACCCAGTACTTC.

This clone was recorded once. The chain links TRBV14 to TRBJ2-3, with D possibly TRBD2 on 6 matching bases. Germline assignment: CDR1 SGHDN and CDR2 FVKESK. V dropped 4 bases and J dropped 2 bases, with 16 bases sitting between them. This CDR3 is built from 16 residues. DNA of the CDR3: TGTGCCAGCAGCCGGGGCGTAGCGGTGACCACAGATACGCAGTATTTT. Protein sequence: CASSRGVAVTTDTQYF.

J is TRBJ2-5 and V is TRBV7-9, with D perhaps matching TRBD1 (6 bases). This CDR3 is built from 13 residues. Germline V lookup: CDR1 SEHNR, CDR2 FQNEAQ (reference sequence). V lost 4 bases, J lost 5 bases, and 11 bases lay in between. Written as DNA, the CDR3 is TGTGCCAGCAGCTCCAGGGGCCGGGAGACCCAGTACTTC. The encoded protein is CASSSRGRETQYF.

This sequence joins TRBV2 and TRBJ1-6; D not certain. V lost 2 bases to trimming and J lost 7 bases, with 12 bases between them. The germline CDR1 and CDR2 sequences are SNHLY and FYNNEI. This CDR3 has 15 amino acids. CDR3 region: CASSEFARRNSPLHF. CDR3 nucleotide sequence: TGTGCCAGCAGTGAATTCGCCCGGCGGAATTCACCCCTCCACTTT.

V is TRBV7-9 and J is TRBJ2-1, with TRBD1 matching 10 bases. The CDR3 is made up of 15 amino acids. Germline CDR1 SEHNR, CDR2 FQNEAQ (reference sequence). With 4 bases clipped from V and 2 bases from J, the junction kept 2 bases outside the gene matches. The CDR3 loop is CASSWDRGAYNEQFF. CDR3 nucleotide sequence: TGTGCCAGCAGCTGGGACAGGGGAGCCTACAATGAGCAGTTCTTC.

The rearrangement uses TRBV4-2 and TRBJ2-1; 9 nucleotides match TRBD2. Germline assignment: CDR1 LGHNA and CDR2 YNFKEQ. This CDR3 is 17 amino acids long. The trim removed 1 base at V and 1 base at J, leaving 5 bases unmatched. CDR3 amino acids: CASSQAGGGASYNEQFF. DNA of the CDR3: TGTGCCAGCAGCCAAGCGGGCGGGGGGGCGTCCTACAATGAGCAGTTCTTC.